This T cell receptor (beta chain) emerged from a study of kidney transplant recipient with SARS-CoV-2 infection. TCRdb fed the reads into MiXCR, producing one record per CDR3 protein. The table shows roughly 250,000 distinct CDR3 sequences, with around 30% occurring only once. The sample in question was a blood sample, obtained at baseline and on day 111 from a kidney transplant recipient. This TCR derives from a male patient aged 30 to 40 who had COVID-19 and was a kidney transplant recipient. Some of the T cells might come from the graft donor.

The CDR3 region has the DNA TGTGGCAGTTCAATGGTTGATAGCCGAAAGACCTATGGCTACACCTTC. This sequence encodes CGSSMVDSRKTYGYTF. V usage is TRBV8-2 and J usage is TRBJ1-2. TRBV8-2 is marked as a pseudogene. The CDR3 runs to 16 residues.